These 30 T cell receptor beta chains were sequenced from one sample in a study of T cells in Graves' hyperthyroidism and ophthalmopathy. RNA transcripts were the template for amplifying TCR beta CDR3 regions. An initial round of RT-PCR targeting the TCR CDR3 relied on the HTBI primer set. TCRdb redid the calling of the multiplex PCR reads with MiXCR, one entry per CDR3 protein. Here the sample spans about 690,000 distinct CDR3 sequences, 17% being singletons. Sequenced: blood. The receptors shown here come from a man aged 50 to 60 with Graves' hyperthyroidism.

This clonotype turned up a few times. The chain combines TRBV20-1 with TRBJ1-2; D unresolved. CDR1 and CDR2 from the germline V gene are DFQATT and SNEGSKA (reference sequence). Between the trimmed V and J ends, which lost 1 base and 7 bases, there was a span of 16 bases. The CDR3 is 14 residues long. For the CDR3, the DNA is TGCAGTGCTAGAGGGGCAGGCGGGGATATTGGCTACACCTTC. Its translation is CSARGAGGDIGYTF.

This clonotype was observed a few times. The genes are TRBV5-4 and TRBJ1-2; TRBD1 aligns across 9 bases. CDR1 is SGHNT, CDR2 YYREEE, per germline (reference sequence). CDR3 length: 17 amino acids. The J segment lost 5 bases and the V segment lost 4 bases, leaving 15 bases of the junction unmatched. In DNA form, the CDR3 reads TGTGCCAGCAGCGGCGCCGGGACAGGGTGGAGAGAGTATGGCTACACCTTC. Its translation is CASSGAGTGWREYGYTF.

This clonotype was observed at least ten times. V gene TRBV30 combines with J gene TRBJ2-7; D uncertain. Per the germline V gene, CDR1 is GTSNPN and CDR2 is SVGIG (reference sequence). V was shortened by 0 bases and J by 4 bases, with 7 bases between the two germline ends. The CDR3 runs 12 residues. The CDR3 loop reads CAWSVRRYEQYF. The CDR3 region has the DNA TGTGCCTGGAGTGTACGAAGGTACGAGCAGTACTTC.

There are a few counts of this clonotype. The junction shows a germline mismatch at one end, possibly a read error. DNA of the CDR3: TGTGCCAGCAGCCATGCTAGCGGGAGATCCTACAATGAGCAGCTCTTC. This translates into CASSHASGRSYNEQLF. V gene TRBV7-9 combines with J gene TRBJ2-1; 10 nucleotides agree with TRBD2. Germline V gives CDR1 SEHNR, CDR2 FQNEAQ (reference sequence). CDR3 size: 16 residues.

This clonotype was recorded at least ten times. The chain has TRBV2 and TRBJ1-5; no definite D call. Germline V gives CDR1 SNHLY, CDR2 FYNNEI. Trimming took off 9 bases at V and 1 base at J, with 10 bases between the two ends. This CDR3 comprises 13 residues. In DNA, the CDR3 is TGTGCCAGTGGTGCGGGGAGCAATCAGCCCCAGCATTTT. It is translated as CASGAGSNQPQHF.

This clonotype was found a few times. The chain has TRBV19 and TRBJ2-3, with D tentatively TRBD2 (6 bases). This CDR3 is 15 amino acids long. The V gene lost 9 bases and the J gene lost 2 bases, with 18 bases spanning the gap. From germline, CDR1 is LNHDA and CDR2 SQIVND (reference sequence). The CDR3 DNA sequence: TGTGCCAGCAAGAGGGCGGAGGGAGACACAGATACGCAGTATTTT. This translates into CASKRAEGDTDTQYF.

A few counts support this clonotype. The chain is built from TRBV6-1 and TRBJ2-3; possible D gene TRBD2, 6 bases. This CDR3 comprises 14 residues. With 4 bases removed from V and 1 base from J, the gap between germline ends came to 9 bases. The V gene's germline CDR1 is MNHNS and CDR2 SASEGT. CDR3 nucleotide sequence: TGTGCCAGCAGTGCGGCTAGCGGCACAGATACGCAGTATTTT. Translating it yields CASSAASGTDTQYF.

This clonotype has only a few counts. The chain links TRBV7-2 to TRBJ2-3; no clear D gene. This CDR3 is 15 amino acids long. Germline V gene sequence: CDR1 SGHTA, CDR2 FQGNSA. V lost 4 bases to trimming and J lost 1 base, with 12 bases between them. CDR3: CASSSSTPGTDTQYF. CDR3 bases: TGTGCCAGCAGCTCGTCAACGCCGGGCACAGATACGCAGTATTTT. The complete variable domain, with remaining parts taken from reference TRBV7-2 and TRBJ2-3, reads GAGVSQSPSNKVTEKGKDVELRCDPISGHTALYWYRQSLGQGLEFLIYFQGNSAPDKSGLPSDRFSAERTGGSVSTLTIQRTQQEDSAVYLCASSSSTPGTDTQYFGPGTRLTVL.

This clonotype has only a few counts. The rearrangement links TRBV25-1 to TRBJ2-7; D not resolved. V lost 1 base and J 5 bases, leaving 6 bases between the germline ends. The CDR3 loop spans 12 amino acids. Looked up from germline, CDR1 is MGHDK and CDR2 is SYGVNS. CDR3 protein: CASSELGDEQYF. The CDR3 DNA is TGTGCCAGCAGTGAATTAGGCGACGAGCAGTACTTC.

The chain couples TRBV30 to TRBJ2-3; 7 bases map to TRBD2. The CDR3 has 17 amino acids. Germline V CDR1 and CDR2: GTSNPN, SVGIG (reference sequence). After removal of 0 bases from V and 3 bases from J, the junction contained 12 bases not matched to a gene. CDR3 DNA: TGTGCCTGGAGTGTACAAAGGCGGGAGACCGCTACAGATACGCAGTATTTT. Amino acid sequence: CAWSVQRRETATDTQYF.

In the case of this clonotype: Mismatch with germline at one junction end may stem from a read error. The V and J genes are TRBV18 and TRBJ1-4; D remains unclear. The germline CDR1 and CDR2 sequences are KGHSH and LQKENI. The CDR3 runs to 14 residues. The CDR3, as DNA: TGTGCCAGCTCACCTGAGACAACTAATGAAAAACTGCTTTTT. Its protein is CASSPETTNEKLLF.

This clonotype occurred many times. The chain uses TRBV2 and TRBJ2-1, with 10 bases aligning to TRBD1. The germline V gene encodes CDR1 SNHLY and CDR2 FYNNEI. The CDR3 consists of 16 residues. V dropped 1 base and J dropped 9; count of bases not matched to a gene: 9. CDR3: CASSEVPGQGNSEQFF. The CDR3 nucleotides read TGTGCCAGCAGTGAAGTACCGGGACAGGGGAACAGTGAGCAGTTCTTC. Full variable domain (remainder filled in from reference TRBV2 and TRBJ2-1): EPEVTQTPSHQVTQMGQEVILRCVPISNHLYFYWYRQILGQKVEFLVSFYNNEISEKSEIFDDQFSVERPDGSNFTLKIRSTKLEDSAMYFCASSEVPGQGNSEQFFGPGTRLTVL.

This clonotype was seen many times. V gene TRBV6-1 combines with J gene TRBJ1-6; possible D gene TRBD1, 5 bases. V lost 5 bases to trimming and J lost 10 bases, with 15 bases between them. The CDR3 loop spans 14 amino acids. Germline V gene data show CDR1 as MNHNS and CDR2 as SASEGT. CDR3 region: CASSYLARDSPLHF. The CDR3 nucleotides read TGTGCCAGCAGTTATTTGGCCAGGGACTCACCCCTCCACTTT.

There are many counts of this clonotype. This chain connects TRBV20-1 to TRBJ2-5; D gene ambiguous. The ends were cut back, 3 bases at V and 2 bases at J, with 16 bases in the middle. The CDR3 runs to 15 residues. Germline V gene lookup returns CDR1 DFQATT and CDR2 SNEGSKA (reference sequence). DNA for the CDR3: TGCAGTGCTAGCGTTGAACCCGGACGGCAAGAGACCCAGTACTTC. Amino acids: CSASVEPGRQETQYF.

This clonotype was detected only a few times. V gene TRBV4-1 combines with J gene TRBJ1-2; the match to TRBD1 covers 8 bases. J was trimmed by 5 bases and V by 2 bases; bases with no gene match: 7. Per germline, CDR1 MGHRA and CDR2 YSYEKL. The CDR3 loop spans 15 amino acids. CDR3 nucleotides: TGCGCCAGCAGCCAACCCGGACAGGGAATTTATGGCTACACCTTC. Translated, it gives CASSQPGQGIYGYTF.

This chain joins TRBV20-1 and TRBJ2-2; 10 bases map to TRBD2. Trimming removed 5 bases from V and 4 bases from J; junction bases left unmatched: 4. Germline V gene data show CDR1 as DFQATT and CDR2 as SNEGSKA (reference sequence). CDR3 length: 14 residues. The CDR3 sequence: CSALSGRGTGELFF. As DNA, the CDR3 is TGCAGTGCTCTGAGCGGGAGGGGCACCGGGGAGCTGTTTTTT.

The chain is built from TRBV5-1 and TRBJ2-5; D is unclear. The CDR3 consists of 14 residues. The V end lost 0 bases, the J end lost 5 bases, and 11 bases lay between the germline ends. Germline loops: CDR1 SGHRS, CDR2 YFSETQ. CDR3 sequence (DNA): TGCGCCAGCAGCTTGGAACCCCCCCGGGAGACCCAGTACTTC. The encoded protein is CASSLEPPRETQYF.

CDR3 coding DNA: TGTGCCAGCAGTCTCAGAAGGTCGTACCAAGAGACCCAGTACTTC. This encodes CASSLRRSYQETQYF. The genes are TRBV12-3 or TRBV12-4 and TRBJ2-5; D uncertain. Trimming shortened V by 5 bases and J by 0 bases, and 13 bases separated the two germline ends. CDR3 length equals 15 residues.

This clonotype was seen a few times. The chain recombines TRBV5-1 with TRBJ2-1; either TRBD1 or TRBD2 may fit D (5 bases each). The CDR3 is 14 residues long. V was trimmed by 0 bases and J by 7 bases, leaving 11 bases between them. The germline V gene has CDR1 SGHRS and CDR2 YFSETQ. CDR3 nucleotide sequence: TGCGCCAGCAGCTTGGTTTTCGAGGGGAATGAGCAGTTCTTC. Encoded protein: CASSLVFEGNEQFF.

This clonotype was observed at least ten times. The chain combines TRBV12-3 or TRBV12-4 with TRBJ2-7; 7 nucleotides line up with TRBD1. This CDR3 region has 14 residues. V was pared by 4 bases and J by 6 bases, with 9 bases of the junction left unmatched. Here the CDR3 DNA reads TGTGCCAGCAGTTGGACAGGTACGACTTCCGAGCAGTACTTC. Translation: CASSWTGTTSEQYF.

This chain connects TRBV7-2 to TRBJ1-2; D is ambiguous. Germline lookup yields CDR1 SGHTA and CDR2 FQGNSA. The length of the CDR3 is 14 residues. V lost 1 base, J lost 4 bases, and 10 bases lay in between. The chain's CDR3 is CASSLVEGGYGYTF. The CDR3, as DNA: TGTGCCAGCAGCTTAGTCGAGGGCGGCTATGGCTACACCTTC.

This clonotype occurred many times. CDR3 sequence reads: CASSLARTSPETQYF. CDR3 nucleotide sequence: TGTGCCAGCAGCTTAGCAAGGACTAGTCCAGAGACCCAGTACTTC. This rearrangement joins TRBV7-8 to TRBJ2-5; 7 bases line up with TRBD2. The length of the CDR3 is 15 residues. The J segment lost 4 bases and the V segment lost 0 bases, leaving 5 bases of the junction unmatched. Germline CDR1 reads SGHVS; CDR2 reads FQNEAQ.

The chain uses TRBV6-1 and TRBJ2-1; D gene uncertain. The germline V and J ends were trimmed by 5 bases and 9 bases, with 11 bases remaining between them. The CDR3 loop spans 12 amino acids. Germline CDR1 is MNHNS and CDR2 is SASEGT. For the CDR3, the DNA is TGTGCCAGCAGTCCGCTAGAAACTGAGCAGTTCTTC. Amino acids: CASSPLETEQFF.

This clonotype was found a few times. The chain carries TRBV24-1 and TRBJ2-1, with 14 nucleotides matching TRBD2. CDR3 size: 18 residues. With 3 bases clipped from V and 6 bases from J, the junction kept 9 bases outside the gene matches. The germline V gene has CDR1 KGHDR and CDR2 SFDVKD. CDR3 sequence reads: CATSDQGLAGGITNEQFF. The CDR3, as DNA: TGTGCCACCAGTGATCAAGGACTAGCGGGGGGAATAACCAATGAGCAGTTCTTC.

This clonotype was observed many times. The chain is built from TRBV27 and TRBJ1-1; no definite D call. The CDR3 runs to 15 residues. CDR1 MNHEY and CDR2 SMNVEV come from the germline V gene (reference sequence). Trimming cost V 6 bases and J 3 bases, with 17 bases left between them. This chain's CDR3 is CASRGSRDFYTEAFF. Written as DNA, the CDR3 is TGTGCCAGCAGGGGGAGTCGGGATTTTTACACTGAAGCTTTCTTT.

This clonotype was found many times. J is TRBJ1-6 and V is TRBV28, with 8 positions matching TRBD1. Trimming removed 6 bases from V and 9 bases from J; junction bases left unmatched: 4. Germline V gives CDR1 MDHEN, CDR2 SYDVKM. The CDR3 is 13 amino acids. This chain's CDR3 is CASRDRETSPLHF. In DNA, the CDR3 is TGTGCCAGCAGGGACAGGGAAACTTCACCCCTCCACTTT.

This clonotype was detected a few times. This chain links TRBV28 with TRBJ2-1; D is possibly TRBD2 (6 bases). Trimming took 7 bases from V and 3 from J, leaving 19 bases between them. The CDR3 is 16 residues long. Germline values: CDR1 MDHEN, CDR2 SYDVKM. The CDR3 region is CASTPRWASVYNEQFF. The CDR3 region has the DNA TGTGCCAGCACCCCCCGGTGGGCTAGCGTCTACAATGAGCAGTTCTTC.

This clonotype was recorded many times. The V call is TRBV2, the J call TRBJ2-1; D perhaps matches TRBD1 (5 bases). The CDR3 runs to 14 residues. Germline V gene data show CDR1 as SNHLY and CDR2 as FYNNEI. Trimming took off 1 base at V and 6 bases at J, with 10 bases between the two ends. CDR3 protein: CASSEEGLSNEQFF. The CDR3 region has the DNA TGTGCCAGCAGTGAAGAGGGGCTATCCAATGAGCAGTTCTTC.

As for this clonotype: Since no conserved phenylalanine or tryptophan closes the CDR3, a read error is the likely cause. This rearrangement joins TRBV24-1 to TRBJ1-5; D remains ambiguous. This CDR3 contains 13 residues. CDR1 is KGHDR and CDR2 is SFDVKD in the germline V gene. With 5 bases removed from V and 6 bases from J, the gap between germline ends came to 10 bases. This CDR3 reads CATSGTAGQPQHY. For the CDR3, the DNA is TGTGCCACCAGTGGGACTGCGGGTCAGCCCCAGCATTAT.

CDR3 loop: CSARSHGTVYEQYF. The CDR3 coding sequence is TGCAGTGCTAGATCGCATGGGACAGTCTACGAGCAGTACTTC. The rearrangement links TRBV20-1 to TRBJ2-7, with 7 bases identical to TRBD1. The J segment lost 3 bases and the V segment lost 2 bases, leaving 7 bases of the junction unmatched. The germline gives CDR1 DFQATT, CDR2 SNEGSKA (reference sequence). The CDR3 length is 14 residues.